These T cell receptor beta chains were read from a single sample in a study of ipilimumab plus nivolumab after autologous stem cell transplantation. Sequencing was performed with immunoSEQ multiplex PCR; in TCRdb, only in-frame clones are kept and a portion is missing. The sample comprises 15,000 or so clones, almost 80% of which are singletons, and roughly 10% rests with the top ten. Sample: PBMCs, taken in a trial of ipilimumab plus nivolumab as post-transplant consolidation. These receptors were taken from a male donor with diffuse large B-cell lymphoma. CDR3s include the opening cysteine and the closing phenylalanine or tryptophan. Each record gives: J gene, V gene, D gene, clone size, CDR3 protein, CDR3 DNA. A D gene is named only where the DNA matches it firmly. Part of the rows lack a size; the others show once, few, many or a class for expanded clones.

TRBJ1-2 TRBV30 NA few CAWSGKGLYGYTF TGTGCCTGGAGTGGAAAGGGGCTCTATGGCTACACCTTC
TRBJ2-3 TRBV5-5 TRBD2 NA CASSLVTSGVTDTQYF TGTGCCAGCAGCTTGGTAACTAGCGGGGTAACAGATACGCAGTATTTT
TRBJ2-3 TRBV6-5 NA few CASSWAGPPDTQYF TGTGCCAGCAGTTGGGCGGGTCCCCCAGATACGCAGTATTTT
TRBJ2-7 TRBV27 TRBD1 NA CASSLRQGNSYEQYF TGTGCCAGCAGTTTAAGACAGGGTAATTCCTACGAGCAGTACTTC
TRBJ1-2 TRBV4-1 NA NA CASSQVVAGVGNYGYTF TGCGCCAGCAGCCAAGTTGTAGCAGGGGTTGGGAACTATGGCTACACCTTC
TRBJ2-3 TRBV18 TRBD1 once CASSRTVGGWGTDTQYF TGTGCCAGCTCACGGACTGTAGGGGGCTGGGGCACAGATACGCAGTATTTT
TRBJ1-1 TRBV5-1 NA NA CASSLAGGGRGTEAFF TGCGCCAGCAGCTTGGCCGGCGGGGGGCGCGGGACTGAAGCTTTCTTT
TRBJ1-6 TRBV27 NA NA CASSLTSRGMDNSPLHF TGTGCCAGCAGTTTAACAAGCAGGGGAATGGATAATTCACCCCTCCACTTT
TRBJ2-7 TRBV5-6 NA NA CASSLIGDEQYF TGTGCCAGCAGCTTGATCGGGGATGAGCAGTACTTC
TRBJ1-5 TRBV5-4 NA NA CASSFGGGDQPQHF TGTGCCAGCAGCTTTGGGGGTGGGGATCAGCCCCAGCATTTT
TRBJ1-3 TRBV7-8 NA NA CASSSGTLSGNTIYF TGTGCCAGCAGCTCCGGGACACTCTCTGGAAACACCATATATTTT
TRBJ2-5 TRBV12-2 NA few CASRPGLAGRAETQYF TGTGCAAGTCGCCCGGGACTAGCGGGGCGGGCGGAGACCCAGTACTTC
TRBJ2-3 TRBV4-1 TRBD2 NA CASHKGLAGGSTDTQYF TGCGCCAGCCACAAAGGACTAGCGGGGGGGAGCACAGATACGCAGTATTTT
TRBJ1-4 TRBV27 TRBD1 NA CASSLRGDRPEKLFF TGTGCCAGCAGTTTAAGGGGGGACAGGCCTGAAAAACTGTTTTTT
TRBJ2-3 TRBV6-4 NA NA CASSDPQAADTQYF TGTGCCAGCAGTGATCCCCAGGCGGCCGATACGCAGTATTTT
TRBJ2-1 TRBV6-6 TRBD2 NA CASSYSGGPRGEQFF TGTGCCAGCAGTTATAGCGGGGGTCCGAGAGGTGAGCAGTTCTTC
TRBJ1-1 TRBV7-8 NA NA CASSFVPPGTEAFF TGTGCCAGCAGCTTCGTCCCGCCTGGCACTGAAGCTTTCTTT
TRBJ2-7 TRBV6-5 TRBD1 NA CAVFSLTGDEQYF TGTGCCGTTTTCTCTCTGACAGGGGATGAGCAGTACTTC
TRBJ1-6 TRBV7-9 NA few CASSGGSYNSPLHF TGTGCCAGCAGCGGGGGCTCCTATAATTCACCCCTCCACTTT
TRBJ1-3 TRBV5-4 NA NA CASSPDRNGNTIYF TGTGCCAGCAGCCCCGACAGGAACGGAAACACCATATATTTT
TRBJ1-1 TRBV29-1 NA NA CSVERQLNTEAFF TGCAGCGTTGAGCGGCAGCTGAACACTGAAGCTTTCTTT
TRBJ2-1 TRBV19 TRBD2 NA CASRPSGGRDEQFF TGTGCCAGTAGGCCCAGCGGGGGGCGGGATGAGCAGTTCTTC
TRBJ2-3 TRBV5-1 NA NA CASSSAGTTDTQYF TGCGCCAGCAGCAGTGCGGGGACCACAGATACGCAGTATTTT
TRBJ2-1 TRBV13 NA NA CASSEQGTNNEQFF TGTGCCAGCAGCGAGCAGGGGACAAACAATGAGCAGTTCTTC
TRBJ2-1 TRBV6-5 TRBD2 once CASSSASGGARNEQFF TGTGCCAGCAGTTCTGCCAGCGGGGGGGCAAGGAATGAGCAGTTCTTC
TRBJ1-4 TRBV10-3 TRBD1 NA CAIRQGIFTNEKLFF TGTGCCATCAGACAGGGGATTTTCACTAATGAAAAACTGTTTTTT
TRBJ1-2 TRBV29-1 NA NA CSVVQIYGYTF TGCAGCGTTGTTCAGATCTATGGCTACACCTTC
TRBJ2-3 TRBV10-2 TRBD2 NA CASSIGLAGSTDTQYF TGCGCCAGCAGTATAGGACTAGCGGGTAGCACAGATACGCAGTATTTT
TRBJ1-1 TRBV7-6 NA NA CASSLDTGEGTEAFF TGTGCCAGCAGCTTGGACACGGGGGAGGGCACTGAAGCTTTCTTT
TRBJ1-1 TRBV6-5 NA NA CASSYRGQYSTEAFF TGTGCCAGCAGTTACCGAGGACAGTATTCCACTGAAGCTTTCTTT
TRBJ2-7 TRBV7-3 TRBD2 NA CASSPAGGLGEQYF TGTGCCAGCAGCCCGGCGGGGGGGCTAGGCGAGCAGTACTTC
TRBJ2-1 TRBV27 NA medium-sized CASSHSGAYNEQFF TGTGCCAGCAGCCATTCGGGGGCCTACAATGAGCAGTTCTTC
TRBJ2-3 TRBV30 TRBD1 NA CANHGDRGPTDTQYF TGTGCCAACCACGGGGACAGGGGCCCCACAGATACGCAGTATTTT
TRBJ2-3 TRBV5-4 TRBD1 NA CASSYRTGVEVHTQYF TGTGCCAGCAGCTACCGGACAGGAGTAGAGGTCCATACGCAGTATTTT
TRBJ2-2 TRBV15 NA once CATSRSTGTGITGELFF TGTGCCACCAGCAGGAGTACCGGGACCGGGATTACCGGGGAGCTGTTTTTT
TRBJ2-2 TRBV6-6 TRBD1 NA CASSYGGRGYTGELFF TGTGCCAGCAGTTACGGGGGCAGGGGGTACACCGGGGAGCTGTTTTTT
TRBJ2-4 TRBV5-6 NA NA CASSPEQGMKNIQYF TGTGCCAGCAGCCCCGAACAGGGAATGAAAAACATTCAGTACTTC
TRBJ2-5 TRBV6-5 NA NA CASSSQGAGTGETQYF TGTGCCAGCAGTTCCCAGGGCGCGGGGACCGGGGAGACCCAGTACTTC
TRBJ2-7 TRBV29-1 NA NA CSVEGSSNSYEQYF TGCAGCGTTGAAGGGTCCAGTAACTCCTACGAGCAGTACTTC
TRBJ2-5 TRBV29-1 TRBD1 once CSASGQGPTEKYF TGCAGCGCATCGGGACAGGGCCCGACGGAGAAGTACTTC
TRBJ2-7 TRBV11-1 NA NA CASSLWTEPYEQYF TGTGCCAGCAGCTTATGGACAGAGCCCTACGAGCAGTACTTC
TRBJ2-7 TRBV10-2 NA once CASSERLEGGSSYEQYF TGCGCCAGCAGTGAGCGTCTCGAGGGGGGGAGCTCCTACGAGCAGTACTTC
TRBJ2-7 TRBV18 NA NA CASSSNGAVEQYF TGTGCCAGCTCGAGTAACGGGGCGGTCGAGCAGTACTTC
TRBJ1-5 TRBV7-2 NA NA CASSLARIDLPQHF TGTGCCAGCAGCTTAGCGCGGATTGATCTGCCCCAGCATTTT
TRBJ1-1 TRBV7-6 TRBD1 NA CASSPGQGRMNTEAFF TGTGCCAGCAGCCCAGGACAGGGGAGAATGAACACTGAAGCTTTCTTT
TRBJ2-2 TRBV11-1 TRBD2 NA CASSSRLAGAGELFF TGTGCCAGCAGCTCTAGACTAGCGGGGGCCGGGGAGCTGTTTTTT
TRBJ1-1 TRBV7-8 TRBD1 NA CASSPPGRGRDTEAFF TGTGCCAGCAGCCCCCCCGGGAGGGGGCGTGACACTGAAGCTTTCTTT
TRBJ2-2 TRBV9 TRBD2 NA CASSPHASGGLNTGELFF TGTGCCAGCAGCCCACACGCTAGCGGGGGGCTGAACACCGGGGAGCTGTTTTTT
TRBJ1-1 TRBV6-5 TRBD1 NA CASSYSIRGRDTEAFF TGTGCCAGCAGTTATTCGATCAGGGGGCGAGACACTGAAGCTTTCTTT
TRBJ1-2 TRBV5-1 TRBD1 NA CASSGTGATHGYTF TGCGCCAGCAGTGGGACAGGGGCGACTCATGGCTACACCTTC
TRBJ1-1 TRBV6-6 NA NA CASKTAGLNTEAFF TGTGCCAGCAAAACCGCCGGTTTGAACACTGAAGCTTTCTTT
TRBJ2-1 TRBV6-6 NA NA CASSPPEAGTNEQFF TGTGCCAGCAGTCCCCCCGAGGCAGGGACCAATGAGCAGTTCTTC
TRBJ2-1 TRBV27 TRBD1 once CASSLSNRGYNEQFF TGTGCCAGCAGTTTATCGAACAGGGGTTACAATGAGCAGTTCTTC
TRBJ1-5 TRBV2 NA NA CASSPEGGQPQHF TGTGCCAGCAGTCCCGAAGGCGGTCAGCCCCAGCATTTT